The TCR beta chain described here comes from a study of Graves' ophthalmopathy and Graves' hyperthyroidism. Amplification of the TCR beta CDR3 regions used RNA transcripts (as template). RT-PCR in the first round used HTBI primers; a second-round multiplex PCR followed. Via MiXCR, TCRdb re-called the multiplex PCR reads, giving one row per CDR3 protein. Of over 650,000 distinct CDR3 sequences in the sample, over 40% were seen once. In this cohort, patients with other autoimmune diseases, uncontrolled infections, pregnancy or lactation were excluded. Concerning this clonotype itself: Its specificity is not known.

The CDR3 covers 16 residues. Germline CDR1 SGDLS, CDR2 YYNGEE. V was cut by 3 bases and J by 0 bases, with 13 bases left in between. Study findings and constraints: Detection in blood was also observed for most expanded thyroid clonotypes above 0.001 frequency. Using a 13-signature model, the authors split ophthalmopathy from stable hyperthyroidism, with 85% to 90% sensitivity and 65% to 82% specificity.

The sequence came from an adult man with Graves' ophthalmopathy. Sequencing was carried out using peripheral blood. The chain is built from TRBV9 and TRBJ1-3, with D uncertain. CDR3 sequence reads: CASSASTALSGNTIYF. In DNA, the CDR3 is TGTGCCAGCAGCGCCTCTACAGCCCTCTCTGGAAACACCATATATTTT.